A selection of T cell receptor beta chains follows, all from one sample in a study of T cells in Graves' hyperthyroidism and ophthalmopathy. MiXCR, applied by TCRdb to the multiplex PCR reads, yields one record per CDR3 protein. The sample lists 300,000 to 450,000 distinct CDR3 sequences, more than 15% occurring once. The source material was blood. The receptor source for this set is a woman under 30 with Graves' hyperthyroidism that later progressed to Graves' ophthalmopathy. CDR3s include the opening cysteine and the closing phenylalanine or tryptophan. Each record gives: clone size, D gene, J gene, V gene, CDR3 protein, CDR3 DNA. D genes are given only for firm matches. Only part of the rows carry a size: once, few, many, or a class if the clone is expanded.

size: few
D: NA
J: TRBJ2-2
V: TRBV6-2/TRBV6-3
CDR3: CASSYNRGELFF
DNA: TGTGCCAGCAGTTACAATCGCGGGGAGCTGTTTTTT

size: many
D: TRBD2
J: TRBJ2-7
V: TRBV18
CDR3: CASSPSWGGSMVYEQYF
DNA: TGTGCCAGCTCACCTTCCTGGGGGGGAAGTATGGTCTACGAGCAGTACTTC

size: medium-sized
D: TRBD2
J: TRBJ2-7
V: TRBV20-1
CDR3: CSARDGLADYEQYF
DNA: TGCAGTGCTAGAGATGGACTAGCGGACTACGAGCAGTACTTC

size: NA
D: NA
J: TRBJ2-3
V: TRBV2
CDR3: CASSSERGSTDTQYF
DNA: TGTGCCAGCAGCAGTGAGAGAGGGAGTACAGATACGCAGTATTTT

size: many
D: TRBD2
J: TRBJ2-5
V: TRBV12-3/TRBV12-4
CDR3: CASSSLAGSTWETQYF
DNA: TGTGCCAGCAGTTCACTAGCGGGGTCGACCTGGGAGACCCAGTACTTC

size: many
D: TRBD2
J: TRBJ2-1
V: TRBV7-8
CDR3: CASSLAQGLAKNEQFF
DNA: TGTGCCAGCAGCTTAGCGCAGGGACTAGCTAAGAATGAGCAGTTCTTC

size: many
D: TRBD2
J: TRBJ2-1
V: TRBV13
CDR3: CASSSRTRPHNEQFF
DNA: TGTGCCAGCAGCTCCAGGACTAGACCTCACAATGAGCAGTTCTTC

size: NA
D: TRBD1
J: TRBJ2-7
V: TRBV5-1
CDR3: CASSLEGGQGYEQYF
DNA: TGCGCCAGCAGCCTCGAGGGGGGACAGGGGTACGAGCAGTACTTC

size: many
D: TRBD1
J: TRBJ1-5
V: TRBV28
CDR3: CASSWDREFFQPQHF
DNA: TGTGCCAGCAGCTGGGACAGGGAGTTTTTTCAGCCCCAGCATTTT

size: NA
D: TRBD2
J: TRBJ2-2
V: TRBV19
CDR3: CASSQTSGRTRPGELFF
DNA: TGTGCCAGTAGCCAGACTAGCGGGAGGACAAGGCCCGGGGAGCTGTTTTTT

size: many
D: NA
J: TRBJ2-7
V: TRBV13
CDR3: CASSLRDTSYEQYF
DNA: TGTGCCAGCAGCCTCCGGGACACCTCCTACGAGCAGTACTTC

size: NA
D: TRBD2
J: TRBJ2-5
V: TRBV4-1
CDR3: CASSQAAGPPETQYF
DNA: TGCGCCAGCAGCCAAGCAGCGGGACCCCCGGAGACCCAGTACTTC

size: NA
D: NA
J: TRBJ1-2
V: TRBV5-1
CDR3: CASSSTGLYGYTF
DNA: TGCGCCAGCAGCTCGACCGGTCTCTATGGCTACACCTTC

size: NA
D: NA
J: TRBJ1-1
V: TRBV4-1
CDR3: CASSRNRDNTEAFF
DNA: TGCGCCAGCAGCAGAAACCGGGACAACACTGAAGCTTTCTTT

size: NA
D: NA
J: TRBJ1-4
V: TRBV9
CDR3: CASSLAGKTNEKLFF
DNA: TGTGCCAGCAGCCTTGCCGGGAAAACTAATGAAAAACTGTTTTTT

size: many
D: NA
J: TRBJ2-3
V: TRBV28
CDR3: CANAPGASTDTQYF
DNA: TGTGCCAACGCCCCCGGCGCTAGCACAGATACGCAGTATTTT

size: NA
D: TRBD2
J: TRBJ2-5
V: TRBV20-1
CDR3: CSAFSAGEGETQYF
DNA: TGCAGTGCTTTCTCAGCGGGAGAAGGAGAGACCCAGTACTTC

size: many
D: NA
J: TRBJ2-2
V: TRBV27
CDR3: CASSFSKLVGGELFF
DNA: TGTGCCAGCAGTTTTTCCAAACTCGTAGGCGGGGAGCTGTTTTTT

size: few
D: NA
J: TRBJ1-2
V: TRBV3-1
CDR3: CASSQAGTGGYTF
DNA: TGTGCCAGCAGCCAAGCCGGCACCGGTGGCTACACCTTC

size: many
D: TRBD2
J: TRBJ2-7
V: TRBV5-1
CDR3: CASSFTSGSYEQYF
DNA: TGCGCCAGCAGCTTTACTAGCGGGAGTTACGAGCAGTACTTC

size: NA
D: NA
J: TRBJ1-6
V: TRBV4-1
CDR3: CASSERTIYNSPLHF
DNA: TGCGCCAGCAGCGAGCGGACAATCTATAATTCACCCCTCCACTTT

size: many
D: TRBD2
J: TRBJ2-5
V: TRBV27
CDR3: CASGLTSGIGETQYF
DNA: TGTGCCAGCGGACTGACTAGCGGGATTGGGGAGACCCAGTACTTC

size: many
D: NA
J: TRBJ2-3
V: TRBV7-8
CDR3: CASSLITDTDTQYF
DNA: TGTGCCAGCAGCTTGATCACAGACACAGATACGCAGTATTTT

size: many
D: TRBD1
J: TRBJ2-1
V: TRBV5-1
CDR3: CASSEDRHYNEQFF
DNA: TGCGCCAGCAGCGAGGACAGGCATTACAATGAGCAGTTCTTC

size: many
D: TRBD1
J: TRBJ2-1
V: TRBV28
CDR3: CASRTKGQLYNEQFF
DNA: TGTGCCAGCAGAACCAAGGGACAGCTATACAATGAGCAGTTCTTC

size: NA
D: TRBD1
J: TRBJ1-2
V: TRBV4-1
CDR3: CASSQTGTGNGYTF
DNA: TGCGCCAGCAGCCAAACCGGGACAGGGAATGGCTACACCTTC

size: NA
D: NA
J: TRBJ2-3
V: TRBV24-1
CDR3: CATSESGTGGTDTQYF
DNA: TGTGCCACCAGTGAATCCGGGACGGGGGGCACAGATACGCAGTATTTT

size: many
D: NA
J: TRBJ1-4
V: TRBV6-5
CDR3: CASSYKGLANEKLFF
DNA: TGTGCCAGCAGTTACAAGGGCCTCGCTAATGAAAAACTGTTTTTT

size: NA
D: NA
J: TRBJ2-4
V: TRBV7-9
CDR3: CASSLGSGSGNIQYF
DNA: TGTGCCAGCAGCTTAGGGTCGGGTTCAGGGAACATTCAGTACTTC

size: many
D: NA
J: TRBJ1-1
V: TRBV7-8
CDR3: CASSSNRERPRLTEAFF
DNA: TGTGCCAGCAGCTCCAATAGAGAAAGGCCTCGTCTCACTGAAGCTTTCTTT

size: many
D: TRBD1
J: TRBJ2-7
V: TRBV2
CDR3: CASRTRQGAHEQYF
DNA: TGTGCCAGCAGGACGAGACAGGGTGCCCACGAGCAGTACTTC

size: NA
D: TRBD2
J: TRBJ2-2
V: TRBV9
CDR3: CASSVVVTSGYTGELFF
DNA: TGTGCCAGCAGCGTAGTAGTGACTAGCGGGTACACCGGGGAGCTGTTTTTT

size: many
D: TRBD1
J: TRBJ2-7
V: TRBV15
CDR3: CATSRDRGPYEQYF
DNA: TGTGCCACCAGCCGAGACAGGGGGCCCTACGAGCAGTACTTC

size: many
D: TRBD2
J: TRBJ2-1
V: TRBV11-2
CDR3: CASSPGLANEQFF
DNA: TGTGCCAGCAGCCCGGGACTAGCGAATGAGCAGTTCTTC

size: many
D: NA
J: TRBJ2-3
V: TRBV29-1
CDR3: CSVWGSSTDTQYF
DNA: TGCAGCGTTTGGGGCTCTAGCACAGATACGCAGTATTTT

size: NA
D: NA
J: TRBJ1-5
V: TRBV20-1
CDR3: CSARVSALNQPQHF
DNA: TGCAGTGCTAGAGTTTCAGCCCTCAATCAGCCCCAGCATTTT

size: few
D: NA
J: TRBJ2-2
V: TRBV10-3
CDR3: CAISESGSWELFF
DNA: TGTGCCATCAGTGAGTCTGGATCATGGGAGCTGTTTTTT

size: NA
D: TRBD1
J: TRBJ2-7
V: TRBV2
CDR3: CASNGQASYEQCF
DNA: TGTGCCAGCAATGGACAGGCCTCCTACGAGCAGTGCTTC

size: NA
D: NA
J: TRBJ1-4
V: TRBV7-9
CDR3: CASSLGKDTNVGEKLFF
DNA: TGTGCCAGCAGCTTAGGTAAAGACACCAACGTGGGCGAAAAACTGTTTTTT

size: NA
D: TRBD2
J: TRBJ2-7
V: TRBV28
CDR3: CASRGSGLFEQYF
DNA: TGTGCCAGCAGGGGTAGCGGGTTGTTCGAGCAGTACTTC

size: NA
D: NA
J: TRBJ1-2
V: TRBV7-2
CDR3: CASSLVVLPTDYGYTF
DNA: TGTGCCAGCAGCTTAGTAGTTTTACCGACCGACTATGGCTACACCTTC

size: many
D: TRBD2
J: TRBJ2-4
V: TRBV3-1
CDR3: CASSQEWTSGRLAKNIQYF
DNA: TGTGCCAGCAGCCAAGAGTGGACTAGCGGGAGATTAGCCAAAAACATTCAGTACTTC

size: few
D: NA
J: TRBJ1-5
V: TRBV24-1
CDR3: CATSDPLGQPQHF
DNA: TGTGCCACCAGTGATCCCTTGGGCCAGCCCCAGCATTTT

size: few
D: TRBD2
J: TRBJ2-7
V: TRBV2
CDR3: CASSERTSSDEQYF
DNA: TGTGCCAGCAGTGAAAGGACTAGCAGCGACGAGCAGTACTTC

size: many
D: TRBD2
J: TRBJ2-5
V: TRBV20-1
CDR3: CSAPTSGQETQYF
DNA: TGCAGTGCTCCGACTAGCGGCCAAGAGACCCAGTACTTC

size: NA
D: NA
J: TRBJ2-3
V: TRBV20-1
CDR3: CSARELYTDTQYF
DNA: TGCAGTGCTAGGGAATTATACACAGATACGCAGTATTTT

size: many
D: TRBD2
J: TRBJ2-5
V: TRBV9
CDR3: CASSASGTSAETQYF
DNA: TGTGCCAGCAGCGCAAGCGGGACTAGCGCAGAGACCCAGTACTTC

size: many
D: NA
J: TRBJ2-1
V: TRBV28
CDR3: CASRDNEQFF
DNA: TGTGCCAGCAGGGACAATGAGCAGTTCTTC

size: few
D: TRBD1
J: TRBJ2-3
V: TRBV12-3/TRBV12-4
CDR3: CASSLQGGIGGDTQYF
DNA: TGTGCCAGCAGTCTACAGGGGGGAATTGGCGGAGATACGCAGTATTTT

size: NA
D: NA
J: TRBJ2-1
V: TRBV20-1
CDR3: CSARDRNYGMEQFF
DNA: TGCAGTGCTAGAGATAGAAACTACGGCATGGAGCAGTTCTTC

size: many
D: NA
J: TRBJ2-1
V: TRBV7-2
CDR3: CASSLGSSVGQFF
DNA: TGTGCCAGCAGCTTAGGATCTAGTGTGGGGCAGTTCTTC

size: NA
D: TRBD2
J: TRBJ2-6
V: TRBV7-2
CDR3: CASSLAWGGVSGANVLTF
DNA: TGTGCCAGCAGCTTGGCCTGGGGGGGGGTCTCTGGGGCCAACGTCCTGACTTTC

size: many
D: TRBD1
J: TRBJ2-1
V: TRBV20-1
CDR3: CSARVPQGEEFF
DNA: TGCAGTGCTAGAGTCCCTCAGGGGGAAGAGTTCTTC

size: NA
D: NA
J: TRBJ2-2
V: TRBV9
CDR3: CASSSGWAGGTGELFF
DNA: TGTGCCAGCAGCTCAGGATGGGCGGGCGGCACCGGGGAGCTGTTTTTT

size: many
D: NA
J: TRBJ1-5
V: TRBV28
CDR3: CASSAGNQPQHF
DNA: TGTGCCAGCAGTGCGGGCAATCAGCCCCAGCATTTT